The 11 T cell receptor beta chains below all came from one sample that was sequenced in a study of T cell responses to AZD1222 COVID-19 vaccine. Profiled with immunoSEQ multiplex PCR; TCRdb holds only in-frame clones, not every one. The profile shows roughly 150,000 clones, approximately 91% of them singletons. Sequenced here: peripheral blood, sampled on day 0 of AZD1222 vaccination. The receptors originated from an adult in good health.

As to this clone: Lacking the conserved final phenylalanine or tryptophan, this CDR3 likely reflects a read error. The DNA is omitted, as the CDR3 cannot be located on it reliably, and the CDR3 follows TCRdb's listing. CDR3 protein: CASSKPSVRPR. V gene TRBV21-1 combines with J gene TRBJ1-5. TRBV21-1 is classified as a pseudogene. Counting both end residues, the CDR3 totals 11 amino acids.

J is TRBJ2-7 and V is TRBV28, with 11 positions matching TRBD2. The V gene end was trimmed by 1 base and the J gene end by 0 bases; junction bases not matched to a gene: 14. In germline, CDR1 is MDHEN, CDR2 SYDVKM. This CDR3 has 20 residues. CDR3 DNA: TGTGCCAGCAGTTTATCCGTCGGACTAGCGGGCCTTCGTCGCTCCTACGAGCAGTACTTC. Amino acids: CASSLSVGLAGLRRSYEQYF.

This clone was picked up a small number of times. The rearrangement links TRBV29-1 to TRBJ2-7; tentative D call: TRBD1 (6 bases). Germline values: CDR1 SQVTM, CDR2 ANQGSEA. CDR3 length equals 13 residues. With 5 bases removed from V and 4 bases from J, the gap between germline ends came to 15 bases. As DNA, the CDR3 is TGCAGCGTTAGTGGGTCAGGGGAGTACGAGCAGTACTTC. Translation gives CSVSGSGEYEQYF.

The CDR3 nucleotides are TGTGCCAGCAGCGCCACACAGGGGAGGAACGGGTATGGCTACACCTTC. Its translation: CASSATQGRNGYGYTF. This rearrangement joins TRBV7-2 to TRBJ1-2; 7 bases fit TRBD1. The CDR3 spans 16 residues. V lost 5 bases, J lost 5 bases, and 14 bases stayed unmatched. Germline V lookup: CDR1 SGHTA, CDR2 FQGNSA.

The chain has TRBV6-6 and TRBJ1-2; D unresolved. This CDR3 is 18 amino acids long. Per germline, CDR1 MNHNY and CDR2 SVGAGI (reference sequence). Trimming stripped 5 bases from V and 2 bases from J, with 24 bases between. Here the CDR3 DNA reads TGTGCCAGCAGTCACCATTTCACCGTCCGTCAACAAAACTATGGCTACACCTTC. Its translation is CASSHHFTVRQQNYGYTF.

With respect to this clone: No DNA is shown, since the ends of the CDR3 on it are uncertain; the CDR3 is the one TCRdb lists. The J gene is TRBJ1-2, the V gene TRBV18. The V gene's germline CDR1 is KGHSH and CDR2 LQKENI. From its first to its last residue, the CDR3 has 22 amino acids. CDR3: CASSARPPAMATPSVRSEGYTF.

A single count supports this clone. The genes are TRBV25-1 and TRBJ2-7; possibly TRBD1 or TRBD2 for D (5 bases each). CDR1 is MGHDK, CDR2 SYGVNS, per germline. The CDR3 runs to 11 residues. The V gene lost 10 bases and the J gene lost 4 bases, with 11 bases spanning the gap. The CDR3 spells CATRGEYEQYF. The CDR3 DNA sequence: TGTGCCACACGAGGGGAGTACGAGCAGTACTTC.

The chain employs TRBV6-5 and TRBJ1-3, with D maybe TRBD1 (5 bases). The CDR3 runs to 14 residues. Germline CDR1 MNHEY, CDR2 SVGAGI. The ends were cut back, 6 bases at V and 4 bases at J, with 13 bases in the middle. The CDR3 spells CASSPGSSGNTIYF. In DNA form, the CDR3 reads TGTGCCAGCAGCCCAGGGAGTTCCGGAAACACCATATATTTT.

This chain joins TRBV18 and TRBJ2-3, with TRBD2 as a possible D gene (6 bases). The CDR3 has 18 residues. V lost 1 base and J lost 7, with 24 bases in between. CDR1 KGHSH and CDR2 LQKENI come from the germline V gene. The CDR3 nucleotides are TGTGCCAGCTCACCACGAAATCCATGGGACTCGAACGTGAATACGCAGTATTTT. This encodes CASSPRNPWDSNVNTQYF.

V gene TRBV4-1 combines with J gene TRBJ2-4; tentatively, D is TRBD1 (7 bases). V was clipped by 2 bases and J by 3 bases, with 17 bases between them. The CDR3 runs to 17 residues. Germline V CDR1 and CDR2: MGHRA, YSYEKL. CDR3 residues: CASSQTNGTAGKNIQYF. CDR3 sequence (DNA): TGCGCCAGCAGCCAAACAAACGGGACAGCGGGCAAAAACATTCAGTACTTC.

CDR3 amino acids: CAWAQSVLYGYTF. CDR3 DNA: TGTGCCTGGGCCCAATCGGTCCTCTATGGCTACACCTTC. The rearrangement uses TRBV30 and TRBJ1-2; no reliable D call. Germline lookup yields CDR1 GTSNPN and CDR2 SVGIG (reference sequence). The CDR3 runs 13 residues. Trimming took off 5 bases at V and 4 bases at J, with 14 bases between the two ends.